The 24 T cell receptor beta chains reported below all come from one sample, sequenced in a study of early T cells in non-severe SARS-CoV-2 infection. One entry per CDR3 protein, called by TCRdb with MiXCR from the 5' RACE reads. In the table there are tens of thousands of distinct CDR3 sequences, about 3% of which are singletons. Specimen: whole blood. Receptors were obtained from an adult who was a healthcare worker with PCR-confirmed SARS-CoV-2 infection or an uninfected control (not recorded which).

In this sample, this clonotype turned up many times. The CDR3 is CASSLDQGPYEQYV. Here the CDR3 DNA reads TGTGCCAGCAGCTTAGATCAGGGCCCCTACGAGCAGTACGTC. V usage is TRBV11-2 and J usage is TRBJ2-7; D might be TRBD1 (5 bases). The CDR3 is 14 residues long. The V and J ends lost 0 bases and 2 bases respectively, with 8 bases between them. Germline V gene lookup returns CDR1 SGHAT and CDR2 FQNNGV.

This clonotype was counted at least ten times. The genes are TRBV2 and TRBJ2-7; D might be TRBD1 (6 bases). V was clipped by 5 bases and J by 3 bases, with 11 bases between them. CDR1 and CDR2 from the germline V gene are SNHLY and FYNNEI. CDR3 length: 13 amino acids. The CDR3 nucleotides are TGTGCCAGCAGTTCAGACAGGTTCTACGAGCAGTACGTC. It codes for CASSSDRFYEQYV.

This clonotype was picked up many times. The chain carries TRBV7-2 and TRBJ2-6; tentatively, D is TRBD1 (6 bases). Trimming removed 1 base from V and 0 bases from J, with 13 bases in between. CDR1 and CDR2 (germline): SGHTA, FQGNSA. This CDR3 spans 18 amino acids. As DNA, the CDR3 is TGTGCCAGCAGCTTAGAGCAGGGGTTTGCCTCTGGGGCCAACGTCCTGACTTTC. Translating it yields CASSLEQGFASGANVLTF. Supplemented by reference TRBV7-2 and TRBJ2-6, the full variable domain reads GAGVSQSPSNKVTEKGKDVELRCDPISGHTALYWYRQSLGQGLEFLIYFQGNSAPDKSGLPSDRFSAERTGGSVSTLTIQRTQQEDSAVYLCASSLEQGFASGANVLTFGAGSRLTVL.

This clonotype was picked up many times. V is TRBV5-1 and J is TRBJ2-7; 9 nucleotides match TRBD1. The CDR3 runs to 15 residues. Per the germline V gene, CDR1 is SGHRS and CDR2 is YFSETQ. After removal of 3 bases from V and 0 bases from J, the junction contained 4 bases not matched to a gene. This CDR3 is CASSSGQGTSYEQYV. CDR3 bases: TGCGCCAGCAGCTCTGGACAGGGGACCTCCTACGAGCAGTACGTC.

This clonotype was seen ten or more times. The rearrangement joins TRBV7-9 to TRBJ1-2, with 7 bases aligning to TRBD1. The V and J ends lost 3 bases and 4 bases, in that order; junction bases with no gene match: 14. Germline lookup yields CDR1 SEHNR and CDR2 FQNEAQ (reference sequence). The CDR3 totals 17 residues. CDR3 sequence: CASSFPGQRLLLYGYTF. CDR3 nucleotides: TGTGCCAGCAGCTTTCCGGGACAGAGACTTCTTCTCTATGGCTACACCTTC. The whole variable domain, filled in from reference TRBV7-9 and TRBJ1-2, reads DTGVSQNPRHKITKRGQNVTFRCDPISEHNRLYWYRQTLGQGPEFLTYFQNEAQLEKSRLLSDRFSAERPKGSFSTLEIQRTEQGDSAMYLCASSFPGQRLLLYGYTFGSGTRLTVV.

At least ten counts were recorded for this clonotype. This chain links TRBV7-9 with TRBJ1-1; D possibly corresponds to TRBD1 (5 bases). The CDR3 is made up of 12 amino acids. The ends were cut back, 1 base at V and 7 bases at J, with 7 bases in the middle. Germline V lookup: CDR1 SEHNR, CDR2 FQNEAQ (reference sequence). CDR3 sequence (DNA): TGTGCCAGCAGCTTAGGTGACAGTGAAGCTTTCTTT. This gives the protein CASSLGDSEAFF.

This clonotype occurred many times. The rearrangement uses TRBV2 and TRBJ1-1; D uncertain. V lost 7 bases, J lost 5 bases, and 14 bases lay in between. Germline V gene sequence: CDR1 SNHLY, CDR2 FYNNEI. CDR3 size: 13 residues. DNA of the CDR3: TGTGCCAGCACGGGAGAAGGGAATACTGAAGCTTTCTTT. This codes for CASTGEGNTEAFF.

This clonotype was recorded at least ten times. The chain combines TRBV4-2 with TRBJ1-4; TRBD1 agrees at 8 bases. Germline CDR1 reads LGHNA; CDR2 reads YNFKEQ. The V gene end was trimmed by 0 bases and the J gene end by 5 bases; junction bases not matched to a gene: 2. The CDR3 runs 15 residues. The CDR3 coding sequence is TGTGCCAGCAGCCAAGAGGCAGGGGGCAATGAAAAACTGTTTTTT. Its protein product is CASSQEAGGNEKLFF.

V and J are TRBV30 and TRBJ1-2; 7 positions agree with TRBD1. Looked up from germline, CDR1 is GTSNPN and CDR2 is SVGIG (reference sequence). The ends lost 0 bases at V and 4 bases at J; junction bases unmatched: 8. This CDR3 is built from 15 residues. CDR3 DNA sequence: TGTGCCTGGAGTGTACCAGGACAGGCAATCTATGGCTACACCTTC. Protein sequence: CAWSVPGQAIYGYTF.

The sample holds many counts of this clonotype. The V and J genes are TRBV18 and TRBJ2-7; TRBD1 might be the D (5 bases). The CDR3 covers 14 residues. V lost 3 bases, J lost 2 bases, and 11 bases lay in between. Germline assignment: CDR1 KGHSH and CDR2 LQKENI. The CDR3, as DNA: TGTGCCAGCTCACCGGGGAAGGGGCCCTACGAGCAGTACGTC. As protein: CASSPGKGPYEQYV.

This clonotype has ten or more counts. V usage is TRBV12-3 or TRBV12-4 and J usage is TRBJ2-7; 7 bases are shared with TRBD1. The ends lost 7 bases at V and 2 bases at J; junction bases unmatched: 5. The CDR3 covers 13 residues. CDR3 sequence: CASNPRGTYEQYV. The CDR3 DNA reads TGTGCCAGCAACCCCAGGGGGACCTACGAGCAGTACGTC.

This clonotype was picked up many times. V usage is TRBV23-1 and J usage is TRBJ1-5; D call uncertain. TRBV23-1 is flagged as an ORF with uncertain function. This CDR3 is 10 amino acids long. Trimming cost V 7 bases and J 4 bases, with 2 bases left between them. The CDR3 region is CASNNQPQHF. In nucleotides, the CDR3 is TGCGCCAGCAATAATCAGCCCCAGCATTTT.

V and J are TRBV18 and TRBJ2-5, with 8 bases matching TRBD1. The length of the CDR3 is 15 residues. Germline-derived CDR1 and CDR2 are KGHSH and LQKENI. After removal of 3 bases from V and 4 bases from J, the junction contained 7 bases not matched to a gene. CDR3 protein: CASSPGQGRRETQYF. CDR3 sequence (DNA): TGTGCCAGCTCACCCGGACAGGGAAGAAGAGAGACCCAGTACTTC.

This clonotype was observed many times. The rearrangement joins TRBV2 to TRBJ2-3; D call uncertain. V was cut by 6 bases and J by 0 bases, with 10 bases left in between. CDR1 is SNHLY and CDR2 is FYNNEI in the germline V gene. The CDR3 consists of 14 residues. The DNA for the CDR3 is TGTGCCAGCAGGGCTATGAAAAGCACAGATACGCAGTATTTT. Residues: CASRAMKSTDTQYF.

The sample holds many counts of this clonotype. The chain carries TRBV5-1 and TRBJ2-3, with 8 bases aligning to TRBD2. J gave up 0 bases and V 4 bases, and 10 bases lay outside the gene matches. CDR3 length equals 17 residues. The germline V gene encodes CDR1 SGHRS and CDR2 YFSETQ. CDR3 bases: TGCGCCAGCAGCCCGGGGGGGTCCCACTCTAGCACAGATACGCAGTATTTT. This sequence encodes CASSPGGSHSSTDTQYF. The whole variable domain, filled in from reference TRBV5-1 and TRBJ2-3, reads KAGVTQTPRYLIKTRGQQVTLSCSPISGHRSVSWYQQTPGQGLQFLFEYFSETQRNKGNFPGRFSGRQFSNSRSEMNVSTLELGDSALYLCASSPGGSHSSTDTQYFGPGTRLTVL.

This clonotype was seen repeatedly, ten times or more. V and J are TRBV9 and TRBJ1-1; 9 bases line up with TRBD1. The length of the CDR3 is 14 residues. V gave up 4 bases and J gave up 4 bases; unmatched junction bases: 5. CDR1 is SGDLS and CDR2 is YYNGEE in the germline V gene. CDR3 residues: CASSPGTGSTEAFF. The CDR3 DNA sequence: TGTGCCAGCAGCCCAGGGACAGGGTCCACTGAAGCTTTCTTT.

At least ten counts were recorded for this clonotype. This chain uses TRBV29-1 with TRBJ2-2; 7 nucleotides line up with TRBD1. The V segment lost 7 bases and the J segment 2 bases; nucleotides outside the gene matches: 10. In germline, CDR1 is SQVTM, CDR2 ANQGSEA. The CDR3 is 15 residues long. The CDR3 DNA sequence: TGCAGCGCCTCGTCATGGGACAGCAACACCGGGGAGCTGTTTTTT. This sequence encodes CSASSWDSNTGELFF.

This clonotype was detected ten times or more. This sequence joins TRBV5-6 and TRBJ1-1; D gene unclear. CDR1 and CDR2 (germline): SGHDT, YYEEEE. Trimming left V 0 bases short and J 4 bases short, with 10 bases between. CDR3 size: 14 residues. CDR3 sequence reads: CASSLAVRSTEAFF. DNA for the CDR3: TGTGCCAGCAGCTTGGCCGTACGTAGCACTGAAGCTTTCTTT.

This clonotype was seen repeatedly, ten times or more. The chain employs TRBV6-1 and TRBJ2-6; D remains unclear. This CDR3 region has 16 residues. Trimming stripped 2 bases from V and 0 bases from J, with 8 bases between. Per germline, CDR1 MNHNS and CDR2 SASEGT. The DNA for the CDR3 is TGTGCCAGCAGTGAACGGTTTCACTCTGGGGCCAACGTCCTGACTTTC. Encoded protein: CASSERFHSGANVLTF.

This clonotype was detected many times. This chain uses TRBV20-1 with TRBJ2-5, with 7 nucleotides matching TRBD2. Trimming removed 6 bases from V and 4 bases from J; junction bases left unmatched: 14. The CDR3 totals 15 residues. CDR1 is DFQATT and CDR2 is SNEGSKA in the germline V gene (reference sequence). CDR3: CSAGGEAPLGETQYF. The CDR3, as DNA: TGCAGTGCGGGAGGGGAAGCCCCCCTTGGAGAGACCCAGTACTTC.

This clonotype was seen only a few times. The chain is built from TRBV5-1 and TRBJ1-5, with 7 bases identical to TRBD1. There are 13 residues in the CDR3. Germline V gene sequence: CDR1 SGHRS, CDR2 YFSETQ. Trimming cost V 5 bases and J 5 bases; bases outside gene matches: 4. CDR3 DNA: TGCGCCAGCAGTCGGGACAGAGATCAGCCCCAGCATTTT. Protein sequence: CASSRDRDQPQHF.

This clonotype was detected ten times or more. This rearrangement joins TRBV5-1 to TRBJ1-3, with TRBD1 as a possible D gene (5 bases). The V gene lost 0 bases and the J gene lost 3 bases, with 10 bases spanning the gap. The germline V gene has CDR1 SGHRS and CDR2 YFSETQ. The CDR3 totals 15 residues. CDR3 protein: CASSLAGTRGNTIYF. The CDR3, as DNA: TGCGCCAGCAGCTTGGCCGGGACGCGTGGAAACACCATATATTTT. Drawing the rest from reference TRBV5-1 and TRBJ1-3, the complete variable domain is KAGVTQTPRYLIKTRGQQVTLSCSPISGHRSVSWYQQTPGQGLQFLFEYFSETQRNKGNFPGRFSGRQFSNSRSEMNVSTLELGDSALYLCASSLAGTRGNTIYFGEGSWLTVV.

This clonotype was observed at least ten times. CDR3 sequence (DNA): TGTGCCTGGAGTGTACTTAGGCAGCCGGATTCACCCCTCCACTTT. Translated: CAWSVLRQPDSPLHF. The J gene is TRBJ1-6, the V gene TRBV30; D unclear. Deletions cut 0 bases from V and 8 bases from J, with 14 bases between. Germline CDR1 is GTSNPN and CDR2 is SVGIG (reference sequence). This CDR3 has 15 amino acids.

This clonotype was recorded many times. The chain is built from TRBV19 and TRBJ2-4, with D possibly matching TRBD1 (5 bases). Germline CDR1 and CDR2: LNHDA and SQIVND (reference sequence). CDR3 length equals 16 residues. Trimming stripped 3 bases from V and 0 bases from J, with 12 bases between. The CDR3 reads CASSIQGEIAKNIQYF. In DNA, the CDR3 is TGTGCCAGTAGTATCCAGGGTGAAATAGCCAAAAACATTCAGTACTTC.